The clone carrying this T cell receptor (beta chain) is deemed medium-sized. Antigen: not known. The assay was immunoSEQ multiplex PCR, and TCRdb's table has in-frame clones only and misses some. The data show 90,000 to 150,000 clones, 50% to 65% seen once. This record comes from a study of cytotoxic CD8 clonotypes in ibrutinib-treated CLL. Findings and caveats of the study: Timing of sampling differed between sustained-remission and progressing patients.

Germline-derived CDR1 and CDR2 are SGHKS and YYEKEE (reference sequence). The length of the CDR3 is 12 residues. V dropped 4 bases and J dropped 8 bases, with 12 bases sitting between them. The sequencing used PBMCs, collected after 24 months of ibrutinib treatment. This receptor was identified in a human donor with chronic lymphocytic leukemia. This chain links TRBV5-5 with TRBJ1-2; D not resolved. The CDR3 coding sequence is TGTGCCAGCAGCCAAGATTCAGAAGGCTACACCTTC. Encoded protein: CASSQDSEGYTF.